The 25 T cell receptor beta chains below all came from one sample that was sequenced in a study of early T cells in non-severe SARS-CoV-2 infection. Each CDR3 protein is one row after TCRdb ran MiXCR on the 5' RACE reads. Of over 90,000 distinct CDR3 sequences in the sample, approximately 12% were seen once. Sequenced material: whole blood, taken at baseline. Every receptor here comes from an adult who was a healthcare worker with PCR-confirmed SARS-CoV-2 infection or an uninfected control (not recorded which).

This clonotype was picked up many times. This chain links TRBV7-8 with TRBJ2-7; D is undetermined. With 5 bases removed from V and 7 bases from J, the gap between germline ends came to 12 bases. Germline assignment: CDR1 SGHVS and CDR2 FQNEAQ. This CDR3 is 12 amino acids long. The CDR3 is CASSRTRREQYF. The CDR3 DNA reads as TGTGCCAGCAGCCGCACGCGTAGGGAGCAGTACTTC.

The chain has TRBV11-2 and TRBJ2-5; 8 bases are a match to TRBD2. This CDR3 is 16 amino acids long. In germline, CDR1 is SGHAT, CDR2 FQNNGV. V lost 1 base and J lost 7; bases outside the gene matches: 11. This CDR3 is CASSLVSASGPSTQYF. As DNA, the CDR3 is TGTGCCAGCAGCTTAGTTTCGGCTAGCGGGCCGTCGACCCAGTACTTC.

V and J are TRBV10-1 and TRBJ2-7; 11 bases are shared with TRBD2. The CDR3 totals 14 residues. The germline V gene encodes CDR1 WNHNN and CDR2 SYGVQD (reference sequence). V lost 6 bases and J lost 4; bases outside the gene matches: 5. The CDR3 DNA is TGCGCCAGCAGCCAAGGACTAGCGGGTTACGAGCAGTACTTC. Translated, it gives CASSQGLAGYEQYF.

At least ten counts were recorded for this clonotype. The gene calls are TRBV3-1 and TRBJ1-4; D not resolved. Germline CDR1 LGHDT, CDR2 YNNKEL (reference sequence). The CDR3 runs to 18 residues. Trimming shortened V by 2 bases and J by 2 bases, and 18 bases separated the two germline ends. The CDR3 region has the DNA TGTGCCAGCAGCCAAATCCAGGCTTCAGGCCTGACTAATGAAAAACTGTTTTTT. It is translated as CASSQIQASGLTNEKLFF.

This clonotype was seen a few times. The genes are TRBV6-5 and TRBJ2-7; TRBD1 matches 8 bases. V gave up 6 bases and J gave up 5 bases; unmatched junction bases: 6. Germline loops: CDR1 MNHEY, CDR2 SVGAGI. The CDR3 loop spans 13 amino acids. As DNA, the CDR3 is TGTGCCAGCAGGGGGACAGGCCCCAACGAGCAGTACTTC. This sequence encodes CASRGTGPNEQYF.

The V call is TRBV7-2, the J call TRBJ1-1, with D possibly TRBD1 on 6 matching bases. The CDR3 has 16 residues. CDR1 and CDR2 (germline): SGHTA, FQGNSA. The V gene lost 5 bases and the J gene lost 1 base, with 17 bases spanning the gap. The CDR3 loop is CASSLTTTGSNTEAFF. The CDR3 nucleotides are TGTGCCAGCAGCCTGACGACGACAGGCTCGAACACTGAAGCTTTCTTT.

V is TRBV11-3 and J is TRBJ2-6; a possible D gene is TRBD1 (6 bases). CDR3 length: 15 residues. The V end was cut by 1 base, the J end by 4 bases, with 8 bases between. Germline CDR1 SGHNT, CDR2 YENEEA. This CDR3 is CASSLVGAGANVLTF. In DNA, the CDR3 is TGTGCCAGCAGCTTAGTGGGGGCCGGGGCCAACGTCCTGACTTTC.

This clonotype was detected ten times or more. The chain combines TRBV2 with TRBJ2-5, with 13 bases that match TRBD2. The V gene end was trimmed by 8 bases and the J gene end by 4 bases; junction bases not matched to a gene: 4. Germline V gene sequence: CDR1 SNHLY, CDR2 FYNNEI. This CDR3 has 14 amino acids. The chain's CDR3 is CASRRLAGGETQYF. CDR3 DNA: TGTGCCAGCCGTCGACTAGCGGGAGGAGAGACCCAGTACTTC.

This clonotype has more than one count but fewer than ten. The chain recombines TRBV6-5 with TRBJ2-1; either TRBD1 or TRBD2 may fit D (6 bases each). The CDR3 is 15 residues long. V lost 3 bases, J lost 5 bases, and 14 bases lay in between. Per the germline V gene, CDR1 is MNHEY and CDR2 is SVGAGI. For the CDR3, the DNA is TGTGCCAGCAGTTATTTTGGGGGGCTCGACAATGAGCAGTTCTTC. It specifies CASSYFGGLDNEQFF.

This clonotype was detected ten times or more. The rearrangement joins TRBV7-9 to TRBJ1-5; D unclear. CDR1 SEHNR and CDR2 FQNEAQ come from the germline V gene (reference sequence). The CDR3 is 9 amino acids. The V end lost 11 bases, the J end lost 5 bases, and 4 bases lay between the germline ends. CDR3 in amino acids: CAVDQPQHF. DNA for the CDR3: TGTGCCGTAGATCAGCCCCAGCATTTT.

With respect to this clonotype: The CDR3 does not close with the conserved phenylalanine or tryptophan, likely indicating a read error. V usage is TRBV28 and J usage is TRBJ2-4, with 9 bases aligning to TRBD1. V dropped 6 bases and J dropped 1; count of bases not matched to a gene: 13. CDR3 length: 18 residues. CDR1 MDHEN and CDR2 SYDVKM come from the germline V gene. The CDR3 DNA sequence: TGTGCCAGCAGCCTAACCCCCACAGGGGGCCACGCCAAAAACATTCAGTACATC. Its translation is CASSLTPTGGHAKNIQYI.

This clonotype has only a few counts. The V gene is TRBV28, the J gene TRBJ2-6; unclear D gene. CDR3 length: 16 amino acids. Trimming cost V 7 bases and J 2 bases, with 15 bases left between them. In germline, CDR1 is MDHEN, CDR2 SYDVKM. In DNA form, the CDR3 reads TGTGCCAGCACCCCCGGTGCGTCTGCTGGGGCCAACGTCCTGACTTTC. It codes for CASTPGASAGANVLTF.

The chain is built from TRBV5-1 and TRBJ2-7, with D possibly matching TRBD1 (6 bases). V lost 4 bases to trimming and J lost 6 bases, with 17 bases between them. The CDR3 has 14 residues. Germline CDR1 and CDR2: SGHRS and YFSETQ. The CDR3 bases are TGCGCCAGCAGCGCCGGTACAGGGTCCGGCGAGCAGTACTTC. Its translation is CASSAGTGSGEQYF.

This clonotype was seen at least ten times. V and J are TRBV24-1 and TRBJ2-5; D perhaps matches TRBD2 (6 bases). The CDR3 has 14 residues. CDR1 and CDR2 from the germline V gene are KGHDR and SFDVKD. Trimming shortened V by 5 bases and J by 5 bases, and 14 bases separated the two germline ends. The CDR3 spells CATSGGGPLETQYF. CDR3 nucleotide sequence: TGTGCCACCAGTGGAGGAGGGCCCCTCGAGACCCAGTACTTC.

This sequence joins TRBV6-5 and TRBJ2-6; D is uncertain. V was clipped by 8 bases and J by 3 bases, with 8 bases between them. Looked up from germline, CDR1 is MNHEY and CDR2 is SVGAGI. CDR3 length: 13 amino acids. Written as DNA, the CDR3 is TGTGCCAGCCGATGGGGTGGGGCCAACGTCCTGACTTTC. Translated, it gives CASRWGGANVLTF.

This clonotype was recorded a few times. The chain carries TRBV11-2 and TRBJ2-7; 9 nucleotides line up with TRBD1. After removal of 5 bases from V and 1 base from J, the junction contained 9 bases not matched to a gene. The CDR3 length is 16 residues. Looked up from germline, CDR1 is SGHAT and CDR2 is FQNNGV. The CDR3 spells CASSRQGDVPSYEQYF. The DNA of the CDR3 is TGTGCCAGCAGCCGACAGGGGGACGTACCTTCCTACGAGCAGTACTTC.

This clonotype was observed a few times. The chain couples TRBV3-1 to TRBJ2-7; either TRBD1 or TRBD2 may fit D (5 bases each). The CDR3 is made up of 17 amino acids. Germline lookup yields CDR1 LGHDT and CDR2 YNNKEL (reference sequence). V lost 3 bases and J lost 7, with 25 bases in between. In DNA form, the CDR3 reads TGTGCCAGCAGCCACTTCAATACGAGGGGCTCCCCCCGGGAGCAGTACTTC. Protein product: CASSHFNTRGSPREQYF.

The chain uses TRBV11-2 and TRBJ2-7; the match to TRBD1 covers 7 bases. Trimming at V came to 3 bases and at J to 5 bases, leaving 1 base not matched to a gene. This CDR3 region has 12 residues. Germline CDR1 is SGHAT and CDR2 is FQNNGV. CDR3 amino acids: CASSFQGDEQYF. CDR3 DNA sequence: TGTGCCAGCAGCTTCCAGGGGGACGAGCAGTACTTC.

This chain joins TRBV28 and TRBJ2-1; D is perhaps TRBD2 (5 bases). CDR1 and CDR2 from the germline V gene are MDHEN and SYDVKM. V lost 8 bases and J lost 6, with 14 bases in between. There are 13 residues in the CDR3. Here the CDR3 reads CASGPPEGNEQFF. The DNA of the CDR3 is TGTGCCAGCGGGCCCCCCGAGGGCAATGAGCAGTTCTTC.

This clonotype was picked up many times. The chain joins TRBV20-1 to TRBJ1-2; perhaps TRBD1 as D (6 bases). V dropped 4 bases and J dropped 5 bases, with 14 bases sitting between them. The length of the CDR3 is 13 residues. From germline, CDR1 is DFQATT and CDR2 SNEGSKA (reference sequence). CDR3 bases: TGCAGTGCTAACATACGCGGACAGTATGGCTACACCTTC. Translated: CSANIRGQYGYTF.

The V gene is TRBV5-1, the J gene TRBJ2-1; TRBD1 matches 8 bases. CDR1 SGHRS and CDR2 YFSETQ come from the germline V gene. The V gene end was trimmed by 4 bases and the J gene end by 2 bases; junction bases not matched to a gene: 5. The CDR3 spans 15 residues. The CDR3 spells CASSLDRGAYNEQFF. DNA of the CDR3: TGCGCCAGCAGCCTCGACAGGGGAGCCTACAATGAGCAGTTCTTC. Together with reference TRBV5-1 and TRBJ2-1, the CDR3 gives the full variable domain: KAGVTQTPRYLIKTRGQQVTLSCSPISGHRSVSWYQQTPGQGLQFLFEYFSETQRNKGNFPGRFSGRQFSNSRSEMNVSTLELGDSALYLCASSLDRGAYNEQFFGPGTRLTVL.

This clonotype showed up just a few times. The V and J genes are TRBV30 and TRBJ2-2; a weak D match, TRBD2 (5 bases). Trimming took off 3 bases at V and 2 bases at J, with 13 bases between the two ends. Germline-derived CDR1 and CDR2 are GTSNPN and SVGIG (reference sequence). The CDR3 has 15 residues. The CDR3 spells CAWRSPGLNTGELFF. CDR3 coding DNA: TGTGCCTGGAGATCCCCCGGACTTAACACCGGGGAGCTGTTTTTT.

The rearrangement links TRBV11-2 to TRBJ2-5, with 11 bases matching TRBD2. This CDR3 contains 18 residues. CDR1 is SGHAT and CDR2 is FQNNGV in the germline V gene. Trimming cost V 3 bases and J 4 bases; bases outside gene matches: 13. CDR3 DNA sequence: TGTGCCAGCAGCTTTGGGGTACTAGCGGGAGAGGGCAGAGAGACCCAGTACTTC. Protein product: CASSFGVLAGEGRETQYF.

This clonotype was detected only a few times. The genes are TRBV12-3 or TRBV12-4 and TRBJ2-1, with D tentatively TRBD1 or TRBD2 (7 bases each). V lost 5 bases, J lost 7 bases, and 9 bases lay in between. CDR3 length: 12 amino acids. CDR3 amino acids: CASSQGGNEQFF. The CDR3 DNA sequence: TGTGCCAGCAGTCAGGGGGGGAATGAGCAGTTCTTC.

This clonotype was counted between two and nine times. The chain recombines TRBV6-5 with TRBJ1-6; D is ambiguous. The CDR3 has 12 residues. Trimming left V 10 bases short and J 5 bases short, with 9 bases between. In germline, CDR1 is MNHEY, CDR2 SVGAGI. Written as DNA, the CDR3 is TGTGCCACGAGGGAAAATAATTCACCCCTCCACTTT. This codes for CATRENNSPLHF.